Presented here are 10 T cell receptor beta chains from one specimen sequenced in a study of T cells in Graves' hyperthyroidism and ophthalmopathy. Authors of the study amplified TCR beta CDR3 regions from RNA transcripts. The HTBI set primed first-round TCR CDR3 RT-PCR. TCRdb ran MiXCR on the multiplex PCR reads and lists one entry per CDR3 protein. The top ten hold 30% to 40% of the sample, which has approximately 600,000 distinct CDR3 sequences, 20% seen once. The sample consisted of blood. The origin of the receptors is a man aged 25 to 45 with Graves' ophthalmopathy.

Concerning this clonotype itself: The junction departs from germline at one end; a sequencing error may be responsible. The chain couples TRBV29-1 to TRBJ2-3; D gene ambiguous. This CDR3 has 16 amino acids. Germline CDR1 is SQVTM and CDR2 is ANQGSEA. Written as DNA, the CDR3 is TGCAGCGTTGAAGAACCCAGTGGAATGAGCACAGATACACAGTATTTT. Encoded protein: CSVEEPSGMSTDTQYF.

This clonotype was counted only a few times. The rearrangement joins TRBV7-2 to TRBJ1-4, with D unclear. The V end was cut by 5 bases, the J end by 4 bases, with 11 bases between. The CDR3 sequence is 14 residues long. Germline V CDR1 and CDR2: SGHTA, FQGNSA. The CDR3 DNA reads TGTGCCAGCAGCCTGACCGGCATTAATGAAAAACTGTTTTTT. It specifies CASSLTGINEKLFF.

This clonotype was observed a handful of times. J is TRBJ2-7 and V is TRBV20-1, with 14 bases fitting TRBD2. The V and J ends lost 5 bases and 3 bases, in that order; junction bases with no gene match: 6. This CDR3 has 15 amino acids. Germline V CDR1 and CDR2: DFQATT, SNEGSKA (reference sequence). The CDR3 reads CSAGLAGGSVYEQYF. The CDR3 region has the DNA TGCAGTGCTGGACTAGCGGGAGGCAGTGTCTACGAGCAGTACTTC.

J is TRBJ2-7 and V is TRBV28, with D possibly TRBD2 on 5 matching bases. The V gene's germline CDR1 is MDHEN and CDR2 SYDVKM. The CDR3 length is 15 residues. Trimming pared 4 bases from V and 2 bases from J, leaving 15 bases between. The CDR3 bases are TGTGCCAGCAGTTCCCCTAGTGTGGGAGCCTACGAGCAGTACTTC. It translates to CASSSPSVGAYEQYF.

This clonotype was seen repeatedly, ten times or more. The chain joins TRBV11-2 to TRBJ2-7, with D perhaps assigned TRBD1 or TRBD2 (5 bases each). Germline values: CDR1 SGHAT, CDR2 FQNNGV. This CDR3 has 16 residues. The V and J ends lost 6 bases and 2 bases respectively, with 20 bases between them. CDR3 region: CASRVIPRDGAYEQYF. The CDR3 DNA reads as TGTGCCAGCAGGGTTATCCCGAGGGACGGCGCCTACGAGCAGTACTTC.

This clonotype appeared many times. The chain couples TRBV12-3 or TRBV12-4 to TRBJ2-3; D tentatively fits TRBD1 or TRBD2 (5 bases each). V lost 6 bases to trimming and J lost 0 bases, with 13 bases between them. This CDR3 has 15 amino acids. CDR3 loop: CASRSRDGSTDTQYF. As DNA, the CDR3 is TGTGCCAGCAGATCACGGGACGGAAGCACAGATACGCAGTATTTT.

The rearrangement joins TRBV7-8 to TRBJ1-1; no definite D call. The ends were cut back, 2 bases at V and 0 bases at J, with 13 bases in the middle. Germline lookup yields CDR1 SGHVS and CDR2 FQNEAQ. The CDR3 runs 16 residues. The DNA of the CDR3 is TGTGCCAGCAGCTTAATCCTGTCAGGTATGAACACTGAAGCTTTCTTT. Translation gives CASSLILSGMNTEAFF.

The genes are TRBV18 and TRBJ1-5, with D tentatively TRBD1 (5 bases). Trimming pared 6 bases from V and 3 bases from J, leaving 15 bases between. CDR3 size: 15 residues. Germline CDR1 and CDR2: KGHSH and LQKENI. This chain's CDR3 is CASSLTTDINQPQHF. The CDR3 nucleotides read TGTGCCAGCTCCCTCACGACGGACATCAATCAGCCCCAGCATTTT.

This clonotype was detected only a few times. This sequence joins TRBV28 and TRBJ2-3; 7 bases line up with TRBD2. The germline CDR1 and CDR2 sequences are MDHEN and SYDVKM. This CDR3 region has 18 residues. Germline trimming cut 2 bases from V and 2 bases from J; bases unmatched to any gene: 13. CDR3: CASSLPLGAGEATDTQYF. The CDR3 DNA is TGTGCCAGCAGTTTACCCCTCGGGGCGGGAGAAGCCACAGATACGCAGTATTTT.

The chain links TRBV4-1 to TRBJ1-1; D is perhaps TRBD1 (6 bases). CDR1 is MGHRA and CDR2 is YSYEKL in the germline V gene. V lost 0 bases, J lost 10 bases, and 12 bases lay in between. CDR3 size: 13 residues. The CDR3: CASSQEGTIGAFF. The CDR3 coding sequence is TGCGCCAGCAGCCAAGAAGGGACAATCGGAGCTTTCTTT.